This T cell receptor (beta chain) appears in the sequencing data of a study of cytomegalovirus exposure and HLA in healthy donors. Overall study: The roughly 120 million unique TCR beta sequences, from 150 million to 200 million T cells, were found by an earlier analysis. General study findings and limits: For most subjects, TCR beta sequences were reported to predict HLA-A and HLA-B alleles with accuracy.

13 Jbeta primers and 60 Vbeta primers were used for the PCR. This table comes from immunoSEQ multiplex PCR, and its TCRdb copy is limited to in-frame clones, with some not included. Its table lists around 70,000 clones. Turning to this clone: The antigen is undetermined.

This CDR3 is 13 amino acids long. Sequencing input: PBMCs. The receptor was derived from a woman between 40 and 55 years old in good health and CMV-seropositive. This sequence joins TRBV21-1 and TRBJ2-7; the table's D call TRBD1 went unverified against the DNA. TRBV21-1 is a documented pseudogene. The CDR3 spells CASSKIRGGEQYF. For the CDR3, the DNA is TGTGCCAGCAGCAAAATCCGAGGGGGCGAGCAGTACTTC.